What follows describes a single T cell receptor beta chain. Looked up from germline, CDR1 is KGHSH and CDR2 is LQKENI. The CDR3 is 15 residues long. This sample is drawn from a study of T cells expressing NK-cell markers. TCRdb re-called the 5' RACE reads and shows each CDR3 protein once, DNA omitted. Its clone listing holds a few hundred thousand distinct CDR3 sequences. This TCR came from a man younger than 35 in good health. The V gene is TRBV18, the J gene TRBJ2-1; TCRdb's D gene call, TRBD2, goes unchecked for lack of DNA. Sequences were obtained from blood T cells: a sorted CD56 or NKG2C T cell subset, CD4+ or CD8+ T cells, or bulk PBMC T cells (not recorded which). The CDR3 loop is CASSPMGLEVNEQFF.